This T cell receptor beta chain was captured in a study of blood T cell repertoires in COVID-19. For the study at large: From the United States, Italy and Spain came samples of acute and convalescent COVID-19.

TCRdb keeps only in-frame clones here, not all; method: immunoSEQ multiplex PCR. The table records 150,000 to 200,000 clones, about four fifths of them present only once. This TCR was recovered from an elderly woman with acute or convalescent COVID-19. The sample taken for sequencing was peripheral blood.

CDR3 sequence (DNA): TGTGCCAGCTCATCCATCCTCACTAGCGGGGGGACTAACACCGGGGAGCTGTTTTTT. It specifies CASSSILTSGGTNTGELFF. This chain joins TRBV18 and TRBJ2-2; 12 positions agree with TRBD2. V lost 5 bases to trimming and J lost 2 bases; unmatched junction nucleotides: 12. Germline-derived CDR1 and CDR2 are KGHSH and LQKENI. This CDR3 contains 19 residues.